The present T cell receptor (beta chain) was sequenced within a study of blood T cell repertoires in COVID-19. Turning to the study itself: Samples taken during acute and convalescent COVID-19 were collected in the United States, Italy and Spain. In each case, the material was cDNA or gDNA derived from T cells, B-cell-depleted T cells, or PBMCs.

Per the study methods: It was from reference gene primer amplification that nucleated cell counts were estimated. TCRdb's copy holds only in-frame clones and misses some; the assay was immunoSEQ multiplex PCR. The V and J calls and the clone size are those of that table, but D and trimming were determined from the DNA. The profile shows more than 75,000 clones, approximately 89% of them singletons. With 9 bases removed from V and 5 bases from J, the gap between germline ends came to 11 bases. Germline values: CDR1 LNHDA, CDR2 SQIVND (reference sequence). The CDR3 consists of 12 residues. The sample comprised peripheral blood. V and J are TRBV19 and TRBJ1-5, with D maybe TRBD1 (6 bases). The source of this sequence is a man between 45 and 60 years old with acute or convalescent COVID-19. The CDR3 DNA sequence: TGTGCCAGCTCAGGGGATTATCAGCCCCAGCATTTT. It yields the protein CASSGDYQPQHF.